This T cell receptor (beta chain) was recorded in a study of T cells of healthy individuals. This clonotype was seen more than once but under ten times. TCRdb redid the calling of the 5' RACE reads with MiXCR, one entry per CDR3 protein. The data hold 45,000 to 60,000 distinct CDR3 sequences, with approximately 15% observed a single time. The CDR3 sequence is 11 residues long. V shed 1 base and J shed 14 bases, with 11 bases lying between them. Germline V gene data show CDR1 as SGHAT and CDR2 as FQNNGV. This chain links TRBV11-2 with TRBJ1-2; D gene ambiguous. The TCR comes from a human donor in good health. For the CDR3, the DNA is TGTGCCAGCAGCTTAGGACGGGGAAGGACCTTC. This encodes CASSLGRGRTF. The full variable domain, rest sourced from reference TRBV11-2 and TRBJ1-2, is EAGVAQSPRYKIIEKRQSVAFWCNPISGHATLYWYQQILGQGPKLLIQFQNNGVVDDSQLPKDRFSAERLKGVDSTLKIQPAKLEDSAVYLCASSLGRGRTFGSGTRLTVV.